Below are 11 T cell receptor beta chains sequenced from a single sample in a study of cytomegalovirus exposure and HLA in healthy donors. PCR involved 60 Vbeta and 13 Jbeta primers. Sequencing used immunoSEQ multiplex PCR; TCRdb keeps in-frame clones, though not all of them. The profile shows about 170,000 clones, 55% to 65% of them singletons. Sequencing used PBMCs. All receptors derive from a middle-aged man in good health and CMV-seronegative.

Only a few counts were recorded for this clone. Relative to the germline gene, one junction end is altered; a read error may explain this. V gene TRBV7-9 combines with J gene TRBJ2-7, with TRBD2 identical over 7 bases. Germline CDR1 is SEHNR and CDR2 is FQNEAQ (reference sequence). This CDR3 region has 15 residues. CDR3 sequence (DNA): TGTTCCAGCAGCTTGGGGGGGACCAGCTCCTACGAGCAGTACTTC. Translated: CSSSLGGTSSYEQYF.

The V call is TRBV7-8, the J call TRBJ2-5; 8 bases fit TRBD2. The CDR3 loop spans 13 amino acids. Trimming at V came to 4 bases and at J to 5 bases, leaving 3 bases not matched to a gene. Germline-derived CDR1 and CDR2 are SGHVS and FQNEAQ. CDR3 DNA: TGTGCCAGCAGCTCCCGACTAGCGGAGACCCAGTACTTC. Its protein is CASSSRLAETQYF. The whole variable domain, remainder taken from reference TRBV7-8 and TRBJ2-5, is GAGVSQSPRYKVAKRGQDVALRCDPISGHVSLFWYQQALGQGPEFLTYFQNEAQLDKSGLPSDRFFAERPEGSVSTLKIQRTQQEDSAVYLCASSSRLAETQYFGPGTRLLVL.

The rearrangement links TRBV15 to TRBJ2-7; a weak D match, TRBD1 (6 bases). CDR1 and CDR2 from the germline V gene are LNHNV and YYDKDF (reference sequence). The CDR3 has 17 amino acids. V lost 5 bases, J lost 4 bases, and 24 bases lay in between. The CDR3 region has the DNA TGTGCCACCAGCCCGACACATCGGGACACACCTTTTTACGAGCAGTACTTC. Translated: CATSPTHRDTPFYEQYF.

The genes are TRBV10-3 and TRBJ2-1, with D hard to call. Germline CDR1 and CDR2: ENHRY and SYGVKD. This CDR3 is built from 11 residues. Trimming left V 6 bases short and J 5 bases short, with 5 bases between. The CDR3 is CAIRSNNEQFF. In nucleotides, the CDR3 is TGTGCCATCAGGAGCAACAATGAGCAGTTCTTC.

V and J are TRBV20-1 and TRBJ1-3, with 7 bases lining up with TRBD1. The CDR3 extends over 11 amino acids. Germline values: CDR1 DFQATT, CDR2 SNEGSKA (reference sequence). Trimming cost V 5 bases and J 7 bases; bases outside gene matches: 2. CDR3 residues: CSAVTGNTIYF. In DNA, the CDR3 is TGCAGTGCTGTGACAGGGAACACCATATATTTT.

The J gene is TRBJ1-1, the V gene TRBV5-1; 8 nucleotides agree with TRBD1. Germline V gene sequence: CDR1 SGHRS, CDR2 YFSETQ. Unmatched junction bases numbered 11, after V lost 0 bases and J lost 4 bases. The CDR3 has 17 amino acids. The CDR3 DNA follows: TGCGCCAGCAGCTTGGTCGGCGGAACAGGGGGGAGCACTGAAGCTTTCTTT. Translated, it gives CASSLVGGTGGSTEAFF.

This rearrangement joins TRBV25-1 to TRBJ1-2, with D perhaps TRBD1 (6 bases). The germline CDR1 and CDR2 sequences are MGHDK and SYGVNS. CDR3 length: 15 amino acids. Trimming took 4 bases from V and 4 from J, leaving 16 bases between them. The CDR3 nucleotides are TGTGCCAGCAGTGCCACACAGGGTCTCTTCTATGGCTACACCTTC. This encodes CASSATQGLFYGYTF.

Points on this clone: A read error may account for a junction end that differs from germline. The genes are TRBV30 and TRBJ2-7, with D unresolved. This CDR3 is built from 11 residues. CDR1 is GTSNPN, CDR2 SVGIG, per germline (reference sequence). DNA for the CDR3: TGTGCCTGGAGTAACCACAGAGATAAGAATTTC. Protein sequence: CAWSNHRDKNF.

The gene calls are TRBV28 and TRBJ1-5, with D unresolved. Per the germline V gene, CDR1 is MDHEN and CDR2 is SYDVKM. The CDR3 covers 16 residues. Trimming left V 2 bases short and J 2 bases short, with 13 bases between. The CDR3 loop is CASSLAPEEGNQPQHF. CDR3 nucleotides: TGTGCCAGCAGTTTAGCTCCGGAGGAGGGCAATCAGCCCCAGCATTTT.

The CDR3 nucleotides are TGTGCCAGTAGTACCCAGGGGGCGCGCAATGAGCAGTTCTTC. It specifies CASSTQGARNEQFF. This sequence joins TRBV19 and TRBJ2-1, with 8 bases matching TRBD1. Germline-derived CDR1 and CDR2 are LNHDA and SQIVND (reference sequence). This CDR3 comprises 14 residues. V shed 4 bases and J 6 bases; nucleotides not matched to a gene: 5.

The chain joins TRBV29-1 to TRBJ2-3, with D perhaps TRBD2 (6 bases). The germline V gene encodes CDR1 SQVTM and CDR2 ANQGSEA. This CDR3 spans 13 amino acids. V lost 5 bases and J 7 bases, leaving 16 bases between the germline ends. CDR3 residues: CSVRRGDGYTQYF. The CDR3 DNA reads TGCAGCGTTCGGCGGGGAGACGGGTATACGCAGTATTTT.